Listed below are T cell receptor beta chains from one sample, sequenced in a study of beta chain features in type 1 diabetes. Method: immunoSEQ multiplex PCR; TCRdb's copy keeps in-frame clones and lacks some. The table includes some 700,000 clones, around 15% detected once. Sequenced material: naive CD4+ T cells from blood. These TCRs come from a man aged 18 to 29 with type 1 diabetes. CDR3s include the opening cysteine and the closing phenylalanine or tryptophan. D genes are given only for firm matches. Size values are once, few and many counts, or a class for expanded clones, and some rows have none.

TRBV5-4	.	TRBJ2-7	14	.	TGTGCCAGCAGCTTATCGCAGGGTTCCTACGAGCAGTACTTC	CASSLSQGSYEQYF
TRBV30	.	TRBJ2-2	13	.	TGTGTCTGGAGAGGTGGGGCGGGCGGGGAGCTGTTTTTT	CVWRGGAGGELFF
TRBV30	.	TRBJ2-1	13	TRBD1	TGTGCCACCGACTACAGGGGGGAGAATGAGCAGTTCTTC	CATDYRGENEQFF
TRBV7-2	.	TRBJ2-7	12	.	TGTGCCAGCAGCCGAGGGGGATACGAGCAGTACTTC	CASSRGGYEQYF
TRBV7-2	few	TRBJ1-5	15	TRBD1	TGTGCCAGCAGCGTTCTGACAGGGGGGGATCAGCCCCAGCATTTT	CASSVLTGGDQPQHF
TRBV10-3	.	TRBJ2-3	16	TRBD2	TGTGCCATCAGTGAGACTAGCGGGGGGCTCACAGATACGCAGTATTTT	CAISETSGGLTDTQYF
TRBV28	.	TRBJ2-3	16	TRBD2	TGTGCCACACGCGGGGCTAGCGGGGGGGGCACAGATACGCAGTATTTT	CATRGASGGGTDTQYF
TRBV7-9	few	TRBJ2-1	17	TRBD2	TGTGCCAGCAGCTTAATAATAGCGGGGGGCCGATACAATGAGCAGTTCTTC	CASSLIIAGGRYNEQFF
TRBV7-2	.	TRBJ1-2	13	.	TGTGCCAGCAGCGCTAGGGGAGGATATGGCTACACCTTC	CASSARGGYGYTF
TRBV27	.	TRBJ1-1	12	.	TGTGCCAGCAGAGCCCCTCTTTCCGAAGCTTTCTTT	CASRAPLSEAFF
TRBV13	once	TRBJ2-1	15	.	TGTGCCAGCAGGACCCGGCCCGAAGCGATATGGGAGCAGTTCTTC	CASRTRPEAIWEQFF
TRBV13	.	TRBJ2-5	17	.	TGTGCCAGCAGCCCGAGGTCTAGGGGAGGACCCCAAGAGACCCAGTACTTC	CASSPRSRGGPQETQYF
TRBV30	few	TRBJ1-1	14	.	TGTGCCTGGAGTCAAAGTGCAGGGAACGCTGAAGCTTTCTTT	CAWSQSAGNAEAFF
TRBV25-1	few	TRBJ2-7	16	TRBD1	TGTGCCAGCAGTGGACCTCCCGGGACAGACTCCTACGAGCAGTACTTC	CASSGPPGTDSYEQYF
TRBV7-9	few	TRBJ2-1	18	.	TGTGCCAGCAGCCCCCGGTCTACGGGGACATCCGACTACAATGAGCAGTTCTTC	CASSPRSTGTSDYNEQFF
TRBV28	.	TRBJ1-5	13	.	TGTGCCAGCAGTTTTGTAGGGAATCAGCCCCAGCATTTT	CASSFVGNQPQHF
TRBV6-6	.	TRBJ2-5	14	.	TGTGCCAGCAGTTACGCCCGAGTTGGGGAGACCCAGTACTTC	CASSYARVGETQYF
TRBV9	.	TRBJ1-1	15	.	TGTGCCAGCAACAAGGGGGATCGGGTGAACACTGAAGCTTTCTTT	CASNKGDRVNTEAFF
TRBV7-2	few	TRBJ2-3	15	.	TGTGCCAGCAGCTTATGGAGGGGTTCCACAGATACGCAGTATTTT	CASSLWRGSTDTQYF
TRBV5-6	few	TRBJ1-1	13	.	TGTGCCAGCAGCTTCTTTCCAAACACTGAAGCTTTCTTT	CASSFFPNTEAFF
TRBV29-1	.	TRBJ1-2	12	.	TGCAGCGTTGCAGGGTATTCGTCGGGCTACACCTTC	CSVAGYSSGYTF
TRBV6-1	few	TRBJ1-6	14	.	TGTGCCAGCAGTGAGGACTGGTTGGATTCACCCCTCCACTTT	CASSEDWLDSPLHF
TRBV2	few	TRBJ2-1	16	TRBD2	TGTGCCAGCAGTGCACAGGGACTAGCACGGTACAATGAGCAGTTCTTC	CASSAQGLARYNEQFF
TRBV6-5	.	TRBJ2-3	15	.	TGTGCCAGCAGTTCTCCAGGGGAGGGCACAGATACGCAGTATTTT	CASSSPGEGTDTQYF
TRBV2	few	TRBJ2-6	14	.	TGTGCCAGCAGGACGGGGACTGGGGCCAACGTCCTGACTTTC	CASRTGTGANVLTF
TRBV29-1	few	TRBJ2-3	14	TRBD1	TGCAGCGTTTCCGGGACAGGGGGCACAGATACGCAGTATTTT	CSVSGTGGTDTQYF
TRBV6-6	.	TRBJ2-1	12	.	TGTGCCAGCAGTCCGGGGGACAATGAGCAGTTCTTC	CASSPGDNEQFF
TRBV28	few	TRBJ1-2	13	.	TGTGCCAGCAGTTTTACAGATAATTATGGCTACACCTTC	CASSFTDNYGYTF
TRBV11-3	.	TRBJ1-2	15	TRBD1	TGTGCCAGCAGCCCCCGGGACAGTAACATGGGGGGCTACACCTTC	CASSPRDSNMGGYTF
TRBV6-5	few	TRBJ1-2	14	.	TGTGCCAGCAGTGCAACACAGGGATACTATGGCTACACCTTC	CASSATQGYYGYTF
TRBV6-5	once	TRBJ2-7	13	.	TGTGCCAGCATCCTTAACAGAGGAAACGAGCAGTACTTC	CASILNRGNEQYF
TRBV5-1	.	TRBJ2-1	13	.	TGCGCCAGCAGCTTGGAAACGGGGACCGAGCAGTTCTTC	CASSLETGTEQFF
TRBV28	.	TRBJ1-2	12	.	TGTGCCAGCAGTTTAGGGATTGGGGGCTACACCTTC	CASSLGIGGYTF
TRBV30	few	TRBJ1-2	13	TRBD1	TGTGCCTGGAGTCGGGACAGTCTGCGCGGCTACACCTTC	CAWSRDSLRGYTF
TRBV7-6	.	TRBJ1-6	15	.	TGTGCCAGCAGCTTAGCAACAGTGGCCAATTCACCCCTCCACTTT	CASSLATVANSPLHF
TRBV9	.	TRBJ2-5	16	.	TGTGCCAGCAGCGATGCCCCCGGACTCATTAAAGAGACCCAGTACTTC	CASSDAPGLIKETQYF
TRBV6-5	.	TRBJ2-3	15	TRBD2	TGTGCCAGCAGTCCCCCGGGGGGGAGCACTCGGGCGCAGTATTTT	CASSPPGGSTRAQYF